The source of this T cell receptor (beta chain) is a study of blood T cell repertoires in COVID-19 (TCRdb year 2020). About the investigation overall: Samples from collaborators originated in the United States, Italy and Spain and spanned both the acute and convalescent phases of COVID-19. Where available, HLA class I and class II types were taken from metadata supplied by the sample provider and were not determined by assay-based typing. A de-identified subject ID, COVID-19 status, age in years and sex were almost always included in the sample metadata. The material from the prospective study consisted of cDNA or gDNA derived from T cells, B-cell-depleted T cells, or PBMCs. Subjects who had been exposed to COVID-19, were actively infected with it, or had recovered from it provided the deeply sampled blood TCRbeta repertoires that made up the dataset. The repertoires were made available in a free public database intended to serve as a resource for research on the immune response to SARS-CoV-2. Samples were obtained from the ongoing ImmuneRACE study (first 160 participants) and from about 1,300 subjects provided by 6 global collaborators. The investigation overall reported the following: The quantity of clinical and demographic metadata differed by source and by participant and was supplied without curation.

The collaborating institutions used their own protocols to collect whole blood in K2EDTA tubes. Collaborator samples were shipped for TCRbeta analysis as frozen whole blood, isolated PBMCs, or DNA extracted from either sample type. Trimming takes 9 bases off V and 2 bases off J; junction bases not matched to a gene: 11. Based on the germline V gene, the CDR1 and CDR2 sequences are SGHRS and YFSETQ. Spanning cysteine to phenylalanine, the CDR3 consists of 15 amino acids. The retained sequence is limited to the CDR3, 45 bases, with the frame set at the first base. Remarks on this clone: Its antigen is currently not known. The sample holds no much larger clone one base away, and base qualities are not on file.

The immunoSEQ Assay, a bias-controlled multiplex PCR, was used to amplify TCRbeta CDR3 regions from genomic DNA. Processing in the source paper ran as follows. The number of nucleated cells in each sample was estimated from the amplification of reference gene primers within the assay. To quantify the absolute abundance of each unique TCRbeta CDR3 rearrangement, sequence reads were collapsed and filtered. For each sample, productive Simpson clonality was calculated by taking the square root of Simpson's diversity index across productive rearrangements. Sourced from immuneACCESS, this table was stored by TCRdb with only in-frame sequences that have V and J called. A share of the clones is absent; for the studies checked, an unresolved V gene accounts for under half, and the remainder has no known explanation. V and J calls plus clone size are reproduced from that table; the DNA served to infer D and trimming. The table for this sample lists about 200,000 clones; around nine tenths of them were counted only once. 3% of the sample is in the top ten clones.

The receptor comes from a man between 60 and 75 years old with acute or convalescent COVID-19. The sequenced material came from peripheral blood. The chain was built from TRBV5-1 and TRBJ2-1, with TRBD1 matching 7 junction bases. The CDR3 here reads CATKLTGVAYNEQFF. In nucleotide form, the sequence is TGCGCCACCAAATTAACAGGGGTCGCCTACAATGAGCAGTTCTTC.